One and the same sample provided the 29 T cell receptor beta chains below, sequenced in a study of tissue T cells after allogeneic stem cell transplantation. Profiling relied on immunoSEQ multiplex PCR, and the TCRdb table lists in-frame clones only, not all of them. The table includes about 48,000 clones, 65% to 85% detected once. Material for sequencing was sorted cells pooled from one or two spleens. The receptors originated from a pool of C57BL/6 mice in good health.

On this clone: Gene names denote mouse genes. The DNA ends 1 residue before the CDR3 does, and the rest of the CDR3 is filled in from the germline J gene. The V call is TRBV1, the J call TRBJ2-4, with 9 bases identical to TRBD1. Germline CDR1 reads NSQYPW; CDR2 reads LRSPGD (reference sequence). Germline trimming cut 5 bases from V and 1 base from J; bases unmatched to any gene: 1. The CDR3 has 14 residues. The CDR3 bases that were read are TGCACCTGCAGTTGGGACAGGGGTCAAAACACCTTGTAC. This encodes CTCSWDRGQNTLY. The CDR3 in full is CTCSWDRGQNTLYF.

Worth noting for this clone: Gene names and germline refer to mouse. The read is 1 residue too short to cover the CDR3 end, so that end is filled in from the germline J gene. The chain employs TRBV1 and TRBJ2-3; D possibly corresponds to TRBD1 (6 bases). The CDR3 totals 15 residues. The germline CDR1 and CDR2 sequences are NSQYPW and LRSPGD (reference sequence). Trimming left V 3 bases short and J 2 bases short, with 12 bases between. The CDR3 bases that were read are TGCACCTGCAGTGCGGAGGACAGTCCTGCAGAAACGCTGTAT. Translation: CTCSAEDSPAETLY. The full CDR3 protein is CTCSAEDSPAETLYF.

To note about this clone: Mouse germline and gene names are used. From the germline J gene comes the end of the CDR3, since the read stops 1 residue before it. The chain combines TRBV13-2 with TRBJ2-5, with 7 nucleotides matching TRBD1. Germline V gives CDR1 NNHNN, CDR2 SYGAGS (reference sequence). This CDR3 is 13 amino acids long. Trimming cost V 2 bases and J 6 bases; bases outside gene matches: 3. The CDR3 spells CASGEQGDDTQYF. CDR3 DNA, as far as it was read: TGTGCCAGCGGTGAGCAGGGGGACGACACCCAGTAC.

This clone was seen only a few times. Each gene name is a mouse one. The observed sequence ends 1 residue before the CDR3 terminus, with the missing tail filled in from the germline J gene. Within the sample, other DNA sequences also encode this same CDR3. The chain uses TRBV13-1 and TRBJ2-7; no clear D. The CDR3 spans 11 residues. Germline V gene sequence: CDR1 NSHNY, CDR2 SYGAGN. V was shortened by 0 bases and J by 7 bases, with 5 bases between the two germline ends. The CDR3 sequence: CASSDAGEQYF. The DNA read from the CDR3 is TGTGCCAGCAGTGATGCGGGGGAACAGTAC.

This clone turned up a few times. The genes are named according to mouse. The DNA ends 1 residue before the CDR3 does, and the rest of the CDR3 is filled in from the germline J gene. The chain joins TRBV26 to TRBJ2-7, with D perhaps TRBD1 (6 bases). Trimming took 4 bases from V and 5 from J, leaving 9 bases between them. Per germline, CDR1 KGHPV and CDR2 FQNQEV (reference sequence). The CDR3 has 12 residues. The CDR3 is CASSPGTNEQYF. CDR3 DNA (partial): TGTGCCAGCAGTCCCGGGACAAATGAACAGTAC.

In the case of this clone: Gene names are mouse gene names. From the germline J gene comes the end of the CDR3, since the read stops 1 residue before it. V and J are TRBV13-3 and TRBJ2-4; D is ambiguous. Germline V gene sequence: CDR1 NNHDY, CDR2 SYVADS. Trimming stripped 2 bases from V and 0 bases from J, with 4 bases between. The CDR3 spans 13 residues. The CDR3 bases that were read are TGTGCCAGCAGTGAGGGGAGTCAAAACACCTTGTAC. This codes for CASSEGSQNTLY. The full CDR3 protein is CASSEGSQNTLYF.

On this clone itself: Each gene name is a mouse one. Sequencing ends 1 residue short of the CDR3 end; the germline J gene provides the rest. The chain combines TRBV12-1 with TRBJ2-1; the D call may be TRBD1 or TRBD2 (6 bases each). Trimming pared 0 bases from V and 3 bases from J, leaving 8 bases between. This CDR3 is built from 14 residues. Germline-derived CDR1 and CDR2 are SGHSN and HYEKVE. CDR3 amino acids: CASSLGGLYAEQFF. The CDR3 DNA, read in part, is TGTGCCAGCTCTCTCGGGGGCCTCTATGCTGAGCAGTTC.

Details on this clone: The genes are named according to mouse. The DNA ends 1 residue before the CDR3 does, and the rest of the CDR3 is filled in from the germline J gene. The chain links TRBV2 to TRBJ2-1, with 9 bases identical to TRBD2. Germline values: CDR1 LGHNA, CDR2 YSYQKL. This CDR3 spans 15 amino acids. J lost 6 bases, V lost 1 base, and 4 bases had no gene match. The CDR3 is CASSQALGGGAEQFF. The CDR3 bases that were read are TGTGCCAGCAGCCAAGCCCTGGGGGGGGGTGCTGAGCAGTTC.

In this sample, this clone turned up once. Germline and genes here are mouse. The CDR3 end falls 1 residue outside the read, so it is completed with the germline J gene. The V call is TRBV13-2, the J call TRBJ2-4, with D unresolved. The V end was cut by 1 base, the J end by 5 bases, with 11 bases between. The CDR3 sequence is 14 residues long. The germline V gene encodes CDR1 NNHNN and CDR2 SYGAGS (reference sequence). CDR3 protein: CASGDPRALNTLYF. Partial CDR3 DNA: TGTGCCAGCGGTGATCCCCGGGCCCTAAACACCTTGTAC.

About this clone itself: Gene names refer to mouse genes. The read ends 1 residue before the CDR3 terminus; that terminus is restored from the germline J gene. This chain connects TRBV13-3 to TRBJ2-1; 12 nucleotides match TRBD2. The CDR3 covers 15 residues. The J segment lost 2 bases and the V segment lost 3 bases, leaving 0 bases of the junction unmatched. CDR1 and CDR2 (germline): NNHDY, SYVADS. CDR3 bases read: TGTGCCAGCAGTGGGGACTGGGGGGACTATGCTGAGCAGTTC. This codes for CASSGDWGDYAEQF. The full CDR3 is CASSGDWGDYAEQFF.

This clone was seen just once. Germline and genes here are mouse. Coverage ceases 1 residue before the CDR3 finishes, and the germline J gene fills in the end. The genes are TRBV16 and TRBJ1-3; D is perhaps TRBD1 (6 bases). Trimming shortened V by 6 bases and J by 4 bases, and 10 bases separated the two germline ends. There are 13 residues in the CDR3. Germline lookup yields CDR1 SGHSA and CDR2 FRNQAP. CDR3 region: CASREGGGNTLYF. CDR3 DNA (partial): TGTGCAAGCAGGGAGGGGGGCGGAAATACGCTCTAT.

Regarding this clone: The gene names given are mouse names. The read terminates 1 residue ahead of where the CDR3 ends, so the germline J gene completes it. This sequence joins TRBV1 and TRBJ2-5, with D perhaps matching TRBD1 (6 bases). The V end lost 2 bases, the J end lost 6 bases, and 12 bases lay between the germline ends. This CDR3 is 14 amino acids long. Germline V CDR1 and CDR2: NSQYPW, LRSPGD (reference sequence). The part of the CDR3 DNA that was read is TGCACCTGCAGTGCAAGACAGGAGGGGGACACCCAGTAC. It codes for CTCSARQEGDTQY. The complete CDR3 reads CTCSARQEGDTQYF. The full variable domain, completed using reference TRBV1 and TRBJ2-5, is VTLLEQNPRWRLVPRGQAVNLRCILKNSQYPWMSWYQQDLQKQLQWLFTLRSPGDKEVKSLPGADYLATRVTDTELRLQVANMSQGRTLYCTCSARQEGDTQYFGPGTRLLVL.

Concerning this clone itself: The genes are named according to mouse. The read ends 1 residue shy of where the CDR3 ends; the end is completed using the germline J gene. The chain employs TRBV29 and TRBJ1-3, with 10 bases fitting TRBD1. CDR3 length equals 14 residues. Germline V gene sequence: CDR1 MSHET, CDR2 SYDVDS. The J segment lost 4 bases and the V segment lost 6 bases, leaving 3 bases of the junction unmatched. The covered CDR3 bases are TGTGCTAGCAGCCCGGGACAGGGGGGAAATACGCTCTAT. It translates to CASSPGQGGNTLY. The CDR3 in its entirety is CASSPGQGGNTLYF.

This clone was detected once. Gene names are the mouse ones. Read sequence stops 1 residue before the CDR3 end, and the germline J gene provides the missing end. V is TRBV13-2 and J is TRBJ1-2, with 9 bases identical to TRBD1. CDR1 is NNHNN, CDR2 SYGAGS, per germline (reference sequence). With V trimmed by 3 bases and J by 1 base, 7 bases remained unmatched. This CDR3 has 16 residues. This CDR3 is CASGGPLDRGNSDYTF. The CDR3 DNA, read in part, is TGTGCCAGCGGTGGGCCCCTGGACAGGGGAAACTCCGACTACACC.

With regard to this clone: Genes and germline come from the mouse. The read terminates 1 residue ahead of where the CDR3 ends, so the germline J gene completes it. V is TRBV16 and J is TRBJ2-7; 10 bases line up with TRBD2. The V gene end was trimmed by 5 bases and the J gene end by 0 bases; junction bases not matched to a gene: 4. Germline loops: CDR1 SGHSA, CDR2 FRNQAP. The CDR3 extends over 15 amino acids. The CDR3 is CASSPRLGGSYEQYF. Partial CDR3 DNA: TGTGCAAGCAGCCCCCGACTGGGGGGCTCCTATGAACAGTAC. The whole variable domain, remainder taken from reference TRBV16 and TRBJ2-7, is NAGVIQTPRHKVTGKGQEATLWCEPISGHSAVFWYRQTIVQGLEFLTYFRNQAPIDDSGMPKERFSAQMPNQSHSTLKIQSTQPQDSAVYLCASSPRLGGSYEQYFGPGTRLTVL.

A remark on this clone: Each gene name is a mouse one. Read sequence stops 1 residue before the CDR3 end, and the germline J gene provides the missing end. The J gene is TRBJ2-4, the V gene TRBV4; D not resolved. This CDR3 has 10 amino acids. Per the germline V gene, CDR1 is LGHDT and CDR2 is YNNKQL (reference sequence). V gave up 6 bases and J gave up 4 bases, with 2 bases separating them. CDR3 DNA (partial): TGTGCCAGCAGGGAAAACACCTTGTAC. Amino acids: CASRENTLY. The entire CDR3 reads CASRENTLYF.

Notes on this clone: Mouse gene names and germline throughout. The sequenced fragment ends 1 residue before the CDR3 boundary, so the rest is inferred from the germline J gene. The identical CDR3 is also encoded by other nucleotide sequences in the sample. The V gene is TRBV5, the J gene TRBJ2-3; 7 bases are a match to TRBD2. The CDR3 extends over 14 amino acids. Germline V gives CDR1 LGHNA, CDR2 YNLKQL (reference sequence). Trimming removed 0 bases from V and 3 bases from J; junction bases left unmatched: 0. The part of the CDR3 DNA that was read is TGTGCCAGCAGCCAAGAGGGGGGGGCAGAAACGCTGTAT. Amino acid sequence: CASSQEGGAETLY. The full CDR3 protein reads CASSQEGGAETLYF.

As concerns this clone: The genes and germline here are from mouse. The CDR3 end lies 1 residue beyond the end of the read and is filled in from the germline J gene. The chain joins TRBV5 to TRBJ1-1, with D unclear. Germline V CDR1 and CDR2: LGHNA, YNLKQL (reference sequence). V lost 0 bases and J 4 bases, leaving 0 bases between the germline ends. The CDR3 contains 11 residues. CDR3 DNA (partial): TGTGCCAGCAGCCAAGACACAGAAGTCTTC. Protein sequence: CASSQDTEVF. The whole CDR3 protein reads CASSQDTEVFF.

Turning to this clone: Gene names denote mouse genes. The CDR3 bases that were read are TGTGCCAGCAGTTTAGAGGGGTGGGCTGAGCAGTTC. It encodes CASSLEGWAEQF. The entire CDR3 sequence reads CASSLEGWAEQFF. The gene calls are TRBV15 and TRBJ2-1; tentative D call: TRBD1 (5 bases). The missing CDR3 end, 1 residue past where the read stops, is filled in from the germline J gene. V was trimmed by 1 base and J by 7 bases, leaving 8 bases between them. This CDR3 is built from 13 residues. Germline CDR1 reads SGHND; CDR2 reads FRSKSL.

Comment on this clone: Gene names are mouse gene names. The sequence runs out 1 residue before the end of the CDR3; the remainder is reconstructed from the germline J gene. The V and J genes are TRBV26 and TRBJ2-1; TRBD2 agrees at 12 bases. CDR1 KGHPV and CDR2 FQNQEV come from the germline V gene (reference sequence). V lost 0 bases to trimming and J lost 0 bases; unmatched junction nucleotides: 0. CDR3 size: 17 residues. The CDR3 protein is CASSLSGLGGNYAEQFF. The CDR3 DNA, read in part, is TGTGCCAGCAGTCTGTCGGGACTGGGGGGTAACTATGCTGAGCAGTTC.

As concerns this clone: Gene labels here are mouse ones. The sequenced CDR3 bases are TGTGCCAGCAGCCCTGGCCCATATGAACAGTAC. Translating it yields CASSPGPYEQY. The whole CDR3 protein reads CASSPGPYEQYF. The chain is built from TRBV2 and TRBJ2-7; D uncertain. Sequencing ends 1 residue short of the CDR3 end; the germline J gene provides the rest. Germline CDR1 is LGHNA and CDR2 is YSYQKL. The CDR3 runs 12 residues. The V end lost 4 bases, the J end lost 4 bases, and 8 bases lay between the germline ends.

Comments on this clone: Gene names and germline match the mouse. The DNA ends 1 residue before the CDR3 does, and the rest of the CDR3 is filled in from the germline J gene. The chain combines TRBV3 with TRBJ2-7, with TRBD1 matching 7 bases. Germline V CDR1 and CDR2: SNHLY, FYNGKV (reference sequence). The CDR3 consists of 14 residues. V trimming: 5 bases; J trimming: 0 bases; junction bases outside the gene matches: 4. The CDR3 region is CASSRDSPSYEQYF. The part of the CDR3 DNA that was read is TGTGCCAGCAGCAGGGACAGCCCCTCCTATGAACAGTAC.

In regard to this clone: Each gene name is a mouse one. CDR3 amino acids: CASSCGWFYAEQFF. The sequenced CDR3 bases are TGTGCCAGCAGTTGTGGCTGGTTCTATGCTGAGCAGTTC. The chain couples TRBV22 to TRBJ2-1; no DNA check was done on the table's D call, TRBD2. From the germline J gene comes the end of the CDR3, since the read stops 1 residue before it. TRBV22 is assigned pseudogene status. The CDR3 runs 14 residues.

Worth noting for this clone: Gene names denote mouse genes. The missing CDR3 end, 1 residue past where the read stops, is filled in from the germline J gene. The J gene is TRBJ2-7, the V gene TRBV13-3, with TRBD2 identical over 11 bases. After removal of 5 bases from V and 4 bases from J, the junction contained 5 bases not matched to a gene. The germline V gene has CDR1 NNHDY and CDR2 SYVADS. The CDR3 consists of 14 residues. Partial CDR3 DNA: TGTGCCAGCAGAGGACTGGGGGGACAATATGAACAGTAC. Its protein product is CASRGLGGQYEQY. The full CDR3 is CASRGLGGQYEQYF.

A note on this clone: Any gene name here is a mouse gene name. Read coverage stops 1 residue before the CDR3 terminus; the germline J gene supplies the remainder. The chain is built from TRBV17 and TRBJ2-1, with D possibly TRBD2 on 7 matching bases. V shed 0 bases and J shed 1 base, with 10 bases lying between them. The length of the CDR3 is 16 residues. Germline V gene lookup returns CDR1 MNHDT and CDR2 YYDKIL. This chain's CDR3 is CASSRDGGPNYAEQFF. The sequenced CDR3 bases are TGTGCTAGCAGTAGAGATGGGGGGCCGAACTATGCTGAGCAGTTC.

This clone has a single count. Germline and genes: mouse. The read terminates 1 residue before the CDR3 end, so the remaining end is supplied by the germline J gene. The gene calls are TRBV13-3 and TRBJ1-1, with 8 bases lining up with TRBD1. Germline assignment: CDR1 NNHDY and CDR2 SYVADS. V lost 5 bases and J lost 1; bases outside the gene matches: 7. The CDR3 has 15 amino acids. The sequenced part of the CDR3 DNA is TGTGCCAGCAGGCTCGGACAGGGTGGAAACACAGAAGTCTTC. It yields the protein CASRLGQGGNTEVF. The full CDR3 sequence reads CASRLGQGGNTEVFF.

Details on this clone: Gene names are the mouse ones. Coverage ceases 1 residue before the CDR3 finishes, and the germline J gene fills in the end. The genes are TRBV13-2 and TRBJ2-2, with TRBD2 matching over 8 bases. V dropped 2 bases and J dropped 2; count of bases not matched to a gene: 2. The CDR3 contains 15 residues. CDR1 is NNHNN and CDR2 is SYGAGS in the germline V gene (reference sequence). CDR3 DNA, as far as it was read: TGTGCCAGCGGTGACTCTGGGGGGAACACCGGGCAGCTCTAC. Translated, it gives CASGDSGGNTGQLY. The whole CDR3 protein reads CASGDSGGNTGQLYF.

Notes on this clone: Mouse germline and gene names are used. The read finishes 1 residue shy of the CDR3 end, and the germline J gene is used to complete it. The J gene is TRBJ2-5, the V gene TRBV26; D gene unclear. CDR3 length: 13 residues. Trimming took 4 bases from V and 0 from J, leaving 5 bases between them. Germline loops: CDR1 KGHPV, CDR2 FQNQEV (reference sequence). CDR3 amino acids: CASSRGNQDTQYF. CDR3 bases read: TGTGCCAGCAGTCGGGGTAACCAAGACACCCAGTAC.

Notes on this clone: Genes and germline come from the mouse. The read comes to an end 1 residue before the CDR3 does, leaving the germline J gene to fill in the end. This chain connects TRBV13-1 to TRBJ2-1, with 8 bases that match TRBD2. Looked up from germline, CDR1 is NSHNY and CDR2 is SYGAGN. The V and J ends lost 2 bases and 3 bases, in that order; junction bases with no gene match: 4. The CDR3 sequence is 15 residues long. The chain's CDR3 is CASSEEGGRYAEQFF. The part of the CDR3 DNA that was read is TGTGCCAGCAGTGAAGAGGGGGGGCGCTATGCTGAGCAGTTC.